These 2 T cell receptor beta chains were all obtained from the same sample, sequenced in a study of T cell responses to AZD1222 COVID-19 vaccine. Produced via immunoSEQ multiplex PCR; TCRdb's table is partial and in-frame only. This sample has about 130,000 clones, with around 90% found just once. The specimen comprised peripheral blood, sampled on day 0 of AZD1222 vaccination. The receptors here all came from an adult in good health.

The CDR3 nucleotides read TGCGCCAGCAGCACACAGGGAAACTATGGCTACACCTTC. Encoded protein: CASSTQGNYGYTF. The chain uses TRBV5-1 and TRBJ1-2; TRBD1 might be the D (6 bases). The CDR3 contains 13 residues. V was shortened by 4 bases and J by 2 bases, with 9 bases between the two germline ends. From germline, CDR1 is SGHRS and CDR2 YFSETQ.

This clone was seen once. This sequence joins TRBV19 and TRBJ2-3; D is possibly TRBD1 (5 bases). Germline loops: CDR1 LNHDA, CDR2 SQIVND (reference sequence). The V and J ends lost 2 bases and 4 bases respectively, with 7 bases between them. The CDR3 covers 13 residues. This chain's CDR3 is CASSIQGSDTQYF. For the CDR3, the DNA is TGTGCCAGTAGTATACAGGGTTCAGATACGCAGTATTTT. The full variable domain, rest sourced from reference TRBV19 and TRBJ2-3, is DGGITQSPKYLFRKEGQNVTLSCEQNLNHDAMYWYRQDPGQGLRLIYYSQIVNDFQKGDIAEGYSVSREKKESFPLTVTSAQKNPTAFYLCASSIQGSDTQYFGPGTRLTVL.